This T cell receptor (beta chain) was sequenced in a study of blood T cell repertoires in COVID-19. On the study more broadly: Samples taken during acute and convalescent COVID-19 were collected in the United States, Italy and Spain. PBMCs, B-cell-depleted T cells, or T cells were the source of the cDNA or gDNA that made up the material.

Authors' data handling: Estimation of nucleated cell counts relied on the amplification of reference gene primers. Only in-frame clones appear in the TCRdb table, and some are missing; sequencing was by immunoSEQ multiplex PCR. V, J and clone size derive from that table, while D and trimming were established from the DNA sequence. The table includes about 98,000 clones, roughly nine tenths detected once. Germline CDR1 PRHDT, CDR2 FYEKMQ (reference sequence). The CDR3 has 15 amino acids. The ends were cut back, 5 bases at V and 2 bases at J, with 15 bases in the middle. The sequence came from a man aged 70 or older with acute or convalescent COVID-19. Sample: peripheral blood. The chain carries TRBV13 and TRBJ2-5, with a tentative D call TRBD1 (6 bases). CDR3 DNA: TGTGCCAGCAGCGTAAGGACAGTACATCAAGAGACCCAGTACTTC. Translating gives CASSVRTVHQETQYF. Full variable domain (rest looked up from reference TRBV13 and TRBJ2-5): AAGVIQSPRHLIKEKRETATLKCYPIPRHDTVYWYQQGPGQDPQFLISFYEKMQSDKGSIPDRFSAQQFSDYHSELNMSSLELGDSALYFCASSVRTVHQETQYFGPGTRLLVL.